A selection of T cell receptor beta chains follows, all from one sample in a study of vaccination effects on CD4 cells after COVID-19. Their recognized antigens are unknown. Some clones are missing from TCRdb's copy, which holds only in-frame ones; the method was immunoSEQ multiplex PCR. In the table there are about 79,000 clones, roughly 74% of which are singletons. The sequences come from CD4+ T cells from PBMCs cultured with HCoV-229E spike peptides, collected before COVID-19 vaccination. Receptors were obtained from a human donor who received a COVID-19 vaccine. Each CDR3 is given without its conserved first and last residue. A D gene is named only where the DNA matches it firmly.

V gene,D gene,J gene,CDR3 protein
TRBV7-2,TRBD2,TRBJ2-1,ASSPRRTSGLSYNEQF
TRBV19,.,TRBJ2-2,ASSIRQQTGELF
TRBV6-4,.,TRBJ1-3,ASSDRVSGNTIY
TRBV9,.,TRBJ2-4,ASSSDGLNIQY
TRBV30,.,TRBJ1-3,AWSLREYGNTIY
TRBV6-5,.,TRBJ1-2,ASTFRGDKGGYT
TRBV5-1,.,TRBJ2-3,ASSKGQSTDTQY
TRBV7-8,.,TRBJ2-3,ASSRIRTSSSTDTQY
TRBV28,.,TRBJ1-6,ASSPGVSYNSPLH
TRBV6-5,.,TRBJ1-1,ASTKTPFVTEAF
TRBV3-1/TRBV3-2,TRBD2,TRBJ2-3,ASSQERTSGGRPGDTQY
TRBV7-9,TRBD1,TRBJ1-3,ATTGQLSSGNTIY
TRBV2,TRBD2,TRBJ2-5,ASTRGEQETQY
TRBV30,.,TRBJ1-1,ASARGNTEAF
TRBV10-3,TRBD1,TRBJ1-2,AISAQGQGPYGYT
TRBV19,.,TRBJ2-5,ASSIFRGSKETQY
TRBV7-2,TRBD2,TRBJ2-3,ASSRTSRGDTQY
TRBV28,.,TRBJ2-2,ASSSGAEGTGELF
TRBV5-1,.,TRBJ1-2,ASSLDLGLGRDGYT
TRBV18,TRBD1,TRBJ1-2,ASSPDRGRPSGYT